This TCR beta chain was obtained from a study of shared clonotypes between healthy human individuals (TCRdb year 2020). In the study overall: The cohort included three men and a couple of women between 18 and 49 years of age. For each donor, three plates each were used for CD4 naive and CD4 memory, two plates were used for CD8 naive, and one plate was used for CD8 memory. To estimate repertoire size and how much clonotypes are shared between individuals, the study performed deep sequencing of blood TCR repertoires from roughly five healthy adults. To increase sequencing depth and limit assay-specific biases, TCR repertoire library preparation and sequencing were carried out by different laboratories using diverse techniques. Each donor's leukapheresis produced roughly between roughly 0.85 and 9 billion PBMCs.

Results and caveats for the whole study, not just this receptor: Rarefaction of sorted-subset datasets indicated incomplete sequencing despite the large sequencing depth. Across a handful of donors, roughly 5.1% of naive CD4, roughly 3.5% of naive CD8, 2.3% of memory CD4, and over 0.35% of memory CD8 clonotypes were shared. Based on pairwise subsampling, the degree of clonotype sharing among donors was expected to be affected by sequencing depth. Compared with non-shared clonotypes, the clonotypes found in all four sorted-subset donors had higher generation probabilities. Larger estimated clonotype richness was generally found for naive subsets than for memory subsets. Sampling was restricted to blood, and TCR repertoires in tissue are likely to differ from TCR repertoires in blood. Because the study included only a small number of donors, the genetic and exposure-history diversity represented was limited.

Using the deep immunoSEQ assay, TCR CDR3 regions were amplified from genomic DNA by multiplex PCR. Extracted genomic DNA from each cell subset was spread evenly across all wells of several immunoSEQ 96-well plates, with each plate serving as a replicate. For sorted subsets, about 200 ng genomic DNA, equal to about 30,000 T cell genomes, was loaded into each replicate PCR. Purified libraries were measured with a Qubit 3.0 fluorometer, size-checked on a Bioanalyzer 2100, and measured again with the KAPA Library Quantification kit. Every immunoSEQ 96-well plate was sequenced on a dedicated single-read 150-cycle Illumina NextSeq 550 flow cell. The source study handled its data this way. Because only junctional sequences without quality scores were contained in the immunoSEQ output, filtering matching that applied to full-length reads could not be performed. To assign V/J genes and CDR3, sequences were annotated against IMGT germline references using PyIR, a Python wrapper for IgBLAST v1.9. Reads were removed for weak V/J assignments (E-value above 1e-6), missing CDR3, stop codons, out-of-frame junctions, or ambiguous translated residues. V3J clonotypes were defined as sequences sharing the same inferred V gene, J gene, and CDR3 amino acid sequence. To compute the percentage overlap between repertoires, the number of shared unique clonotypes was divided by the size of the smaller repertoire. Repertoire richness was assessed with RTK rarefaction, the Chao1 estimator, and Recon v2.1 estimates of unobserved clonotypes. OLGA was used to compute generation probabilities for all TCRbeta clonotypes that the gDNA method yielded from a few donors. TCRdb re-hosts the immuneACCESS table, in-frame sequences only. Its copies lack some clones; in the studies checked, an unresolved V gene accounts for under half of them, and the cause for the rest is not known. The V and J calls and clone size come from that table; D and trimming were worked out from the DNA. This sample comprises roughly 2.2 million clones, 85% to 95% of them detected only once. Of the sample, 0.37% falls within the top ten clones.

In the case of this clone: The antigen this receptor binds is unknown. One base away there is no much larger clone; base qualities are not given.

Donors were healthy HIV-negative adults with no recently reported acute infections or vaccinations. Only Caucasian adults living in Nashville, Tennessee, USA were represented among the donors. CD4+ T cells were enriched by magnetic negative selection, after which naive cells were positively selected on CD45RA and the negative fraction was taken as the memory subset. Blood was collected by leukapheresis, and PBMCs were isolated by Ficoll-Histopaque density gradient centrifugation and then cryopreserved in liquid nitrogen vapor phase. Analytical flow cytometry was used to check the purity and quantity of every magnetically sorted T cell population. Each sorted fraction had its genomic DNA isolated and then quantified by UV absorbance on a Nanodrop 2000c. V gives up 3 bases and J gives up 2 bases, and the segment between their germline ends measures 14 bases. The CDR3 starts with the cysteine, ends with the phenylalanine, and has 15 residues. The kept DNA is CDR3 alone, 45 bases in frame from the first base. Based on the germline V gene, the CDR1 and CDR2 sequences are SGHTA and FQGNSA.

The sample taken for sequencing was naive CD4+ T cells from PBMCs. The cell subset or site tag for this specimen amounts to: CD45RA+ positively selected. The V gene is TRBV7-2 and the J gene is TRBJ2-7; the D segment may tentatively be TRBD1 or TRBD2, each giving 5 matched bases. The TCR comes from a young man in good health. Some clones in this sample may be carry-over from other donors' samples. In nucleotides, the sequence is TGTGCCAGCAGCTTGGAAGGGACGGCGACCTACGAGCAGTACTTC. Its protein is CASSLEGTATYEQYF.